This T cell receptor (beta chain) was sequenced for a study of cytomegalovirus exposure and HLA in healthy donors. Overall study: Around 85 million unique TCR sequences came from HLA-typed donors in an early release. Assignment to the Caucasian-associated ancestry cluster applied to around 80% of the approximately 400 genotyped donors.

Study results and caveats: V segments that were indistinguishable, TRBV6-2 and TRBV6-3 among them, were omitted from analysis.

Vbeta (60) and Jbeta (13) primers were used in the PCR. Sequencing used immunoSEQ multiplex PCR; TCRdb keeps in-frame clones, though not all of them. Of 150,000 to 200,000 clones in the sample, around 83% are singletons; the top ten hold around 0.99%. As regards this clone: What it binds is not known.

When sampled, the donors appeared nominally healthy, though they likely had unrecorded immune exposures. The CDR3 contains 17 residues. The V end was cut by 6 bases, the J end by 6 bases, with 26 bases between. Germline V lookup: CDR1 LNHDA, CDR2 SQIVND (reference sequence). The source is a middle-aged woman in good health and CMV-seronegative. The sample was PBMCs. The rearrangement joins TRBV19 to TRBJ1-2; D unresolved. CDR3 sequence (DNA): TGTGCCAGTAGGGGCCTCGGGTCCCGGGAGATGAGGGATGGCTACACCTTC. This sequence encodes CASRGLGSREMRDGYTF. The whole variable domain, remainder taken from reference TRBV19 and TRBJ1-2, is DGGITQSPKYLFRKEGQNVTLSCEQNLNHDAMYWYRQDPGQGLRLIYYSQIVNDFQKGDIAEGYSVSREKKESFPLTVTSAQKNPTAFYLCASRGLGSREMRDGYTFGSGTRLTVV.